These 32 T cell receptor beta chains share one sample of origin, sequenced in a study of response to subunit inactivated influenza vaccine. TCRdb itself ran the RT-PCR reads through MiXCR, one entry per CDR3 protein. Seen here are about 480,000 distinct CDR3 sequences, 25% observed once, and the top ten hold approximately 2%. Material: CD4+ T cells sorted from PBMCs, obtained more than 4 days after vaccination. Receptors were obtained from a man aged 45-65 years who received an inactivated influenza vaccine.

This clonotype was seen more than once but under ten times. The rearrangement uses TRBV12-3 or TRBV12-4 and TRBJ1-5, with 8 bases fitting TRBD1. The CDR3 spans 15 residues. Trimming removed 7 bases from V and 6 bases from J; junction bases left unmatched: 11. The CDR3 DNA is TGTGCCAGCACCTACCAGCCAGGGGGCTCTCAGCCCCAGCATTTT. Its protein product is CASTYQPGGSQPQHF.

J is TRBJ2-3 and V is TRBV12-3 or TRBV12-4; TRBD2 might be the D (5 bases). The ends were cut back, 3 bases at V and 4 bases at J, with 14 bases in the middle. The length of the CDR3 is 15 residues. CDR3 coding DNA: TGTGCCAGCAGTTTTCCCGGGGTAGTAGCAGATACGCAGTATTTT. Its protein product is CASSFPGVVADTQYF.

This clonotype was detected many times. In DNA, the CDR3 is TGTGCCAGCAGTTTAGACCGCCGCCTCGAGCAGTACTTC. Encoded protein: CASSLDRRLEQYF. V is TRBV12-3 or TRBV12-4 and J is TRBJ2-7; D unclear. The CDR3 has 13 amino acids. Trimming removed 1 base from V and 6 bases from J, with 10 bases in between.

The CDR3 sequence is CASSLATGSASYEQYF. The CDR3 nucleotides read TGCGCCAGCAGCTTGGCAACAGGGTCCGCCTCCTACGAGCAGTACTTC. J is TRBJ2-7 and V is TRBV5-1; a weak D match, TRBD1 (6 bases). Trimming took 0 bases from V and 0 from J, leaving 13 bases between them. The CDR3 is made up of 16 amino acids. Per germline, CDR1 SGHRS and CDR2 YFSETQ.

This chain connects TRBV9 to TRBJ1-2; 8 bases fit TRBD1. V shed 0 bases and J 7 bases; nucleotides not matched to a gene: 14. There are 17 residues in the CDR3. Germline lookup yields CDR1 SGDLS and CDR2 YYNGEE. The CDR3 spells CASSVDDGQGARGGYTF. The CDR3 bases are TGTGCCAGCAGCGTAGATGACGGACAGGGAGCGCGAGGTGGCTACACCTTC. Full variable domain (outside the CDR3, taken from reference TRBV9 and TRBJ1-2): DSGVTQTPKHLITATGQRVTLRCSPRSGDLSVYWYQQSLDQGLQFLIQYYNGEERAKGNILERFSAQQFPDLHSELNLSSLELGDSALYFCASSVDDGQGARGGYTFGSGTRLTVV.

This clonotype has more than one count but fewer than ten. Sequence at one end of the junction differs from germline and may be a read error. This rearrangement joins TRBV27 to TRBJ2-7, with 10 bases lining up with TRBD1. The CDR3 is 19 residues long. Germline CDR1 reads MNHEY; CDR2 reads SMNVEV (reference sequence). CDR3 in amino acids: CASSSFLRRPGTGATGLSF. In DNA form, the CDR3 reads TGTGCCAGCAGTTCCTTTCTGAGACGTCCCGGGACAGGGGCCACCGGGTTGAGCTTC.

This clonotype appeared many times. This sequence joins TRBV7-9 and TRBJ1-2; maybe TRBD1 (6 bases). From germline, CDR1 is SEHNR and CDR2 FQNEAQ (reference sequence). Trimming took off 5 bases at V and 8 bases at J, with 18 bases between the two ends. The CDR3 extends over 14 amino acids. CDR3 bases: TGTGCCAGCAGCCCATCTGGACAGACCAGGGGCTACACCTTC. Protein sequence: CASSPSGQTRGYTF.

The chain recombines TRBV28 with TRBJ2-7; the D is unclear. CDR1 and CDR2 from the germline V gene are MDHEN and SYDVKM. CDR3 length: 12 residues. Trimming took off 7 bases at V and 0 bases at J, with 7 bases between the two ends. CDR3 residues: CASTSLSYEQYF. The DNA of the CDR3 is TGTGCCAGCACCAGCCTCTCCTACGAGCAGTACTTC.

The chain uses TRBV3-1 and TRBJ2-5; unclear D gene. V lost 0 bases and J 5 bases, leaving 7 bases between the germline ends. CDR1 LGHDT and CDR2 YNNKEL come from the germline V gene (reference sequence). This CDR3 region has 13 residues. CDR3 residues: CASSQERLETQYF. In DNA, the CDR3 is TGTGCCAGCAGCCAAGAACGGCTCGAGACCCAGTACTTC.

The sample holds a few counts of this clonotype. The V and J genes are TRBV9 and TRBJ2-7; D remains unclear. V shed 0 bases and J shed 2 bases, with 9 bases lying between them. The germline CDR1 and CDR2 sequences are SGDLS and YYNGEE. CDR3 length: 14 residues. For the CDR3, the DNA is TGTGCCAGCAGCGTAGGCACTACTGCCTACGAGCAGTACTTC. Protein: CASSVGTTAYEQYF. Full variable domain (missing parts from reference TRBV9 and TRBJ2-7): DSGVTQTPKHLITATGQRVTLRCSPRSGDLSVYWYQQSLDQGLQFLIQYYNGEERAKGNILERFSAQQFPDLHSELNLSSLELGDSALYFCASSVGTTAYEQYFGPGTRLTVT.

The V gene is TRBV14, the J gene TRBJ2-7, with 13 bases fitting TRBD2. CDR1 and CDR2 (germline): SGHDN, FVKESK. The length of the CDR3 is 18 residues. Trimming cost V 2 bases and J 0 bases; bases outside gene matches: 7. The CDR3 here is CASSQRTSGSWGSYEQYF. The CDR3 DNA follows: TGTGCCAGCAGCCAACGGACTAGCGGGAGTTGGGGCTCCTACGAGCAGTACTTC.

The V gene is TRBV7-9, the J gene TRBJ1-3; no clear D gene. V was shortened by 5 bases and J by 1 base, with 12 bases between the two germline ends. The germline CDR1 and CDR2 sequences are SEHNR and FQNEAQ (reference sequence). The CDR3 consists of 15 residues. CDR3 coding DNA: TGTGCCAGCAGCCCCATGGGATTTTCTGGAAACACCATATATTTT. Translation gives CASSPMGFSGNTIYF.

V usage is TRBV19 and J usage is TRBJ1-1; D possibly corresponds to TRBD1 (5 bases). The CDR3 runs to 13 residues. Germline CDR1 LNHDA, CDR2 SQIVND (reference sequence). V was shortened by 2 bases and J by 7 bases, with 11 bases between the two germline ends. The CDR3 sequence is CASSIWGTSEAFF. For the CDR3, the DNA is TGTGCCAGTAGTATATGGGGGACCAGTGAAGCTTTCTTT.

The J gene is TRBJ2-1, the V gene TRBV7-2; D perhaps matches TRBD2 (5 bases). The CDR3 is made up of 15 amino acids. V was cut by 4 bases and J by 2 bases, with 12 bases left in between. Germline V CDR1 and CDR2: SGHTA, FQGNSA. The CDR3 sequence: CASSYTRETYNEQFF. The CDR3 DNA sequence: TGTGCCAGCAGCTACACTAGGGAGACCTACAATGAGCAGTTCTTC.

The V gene is TRBV19, the J gene TRBJ2-7, with 8 bases fitting TRBD2. Germline V CDR1 and CDR2: LNHDA, SQIVND (reference sequence). The V segment lost 3 bases and the J segment 1 base; nucleotides outside the gene matches: 11. This CDR3 has 17 amino acids. CDR3 residues: CASSIGLAGSTSYEQYF. In nucleotides, the CDR3 is TGTGCCAGTAGTATCGGTCTAGCGGGTTCAACTTCCTACGAGCAGTACTTC.

This chain uses TRBV7-6 with TRBJ1-2, with a tentative D call TRBD1 (6 bases). The CDR3 consists of 15 residues. V lost 0 bases to trimming and J lost 4 bases, with 12 bases between them. CDR1 is SGHVS, CDR2 FNYEAQ, per germline. CDR3 region: CASSLAGGEVYGYTF. The CDR3 DNA reads as TGTGCCAGCAGCTTAGCGGGGGGCGAGGTCTATGGCTACACCTTC. The full variable domain, with the rest looked up from reference TRBV7-6 and TRBJ1-2, is GAGVSQSPRYKVTKRGQDVALRCDPISGHVSLYWYRQALGQGPEFLTYFNYEAQQDKSGLPNDRFSAERPEGSISTLTIQRTEQRDSAMYRCASSLAGGEVYGYTFGSGTRLTVV.

The V gene is TRBV18, the J gene TRBJ2-5; TRBD1 matches at 8 bases. The germline V gene has CDR1 KGHSH and CDR2 LQKENI. This CDR3 has 14 residues. The V gene end was trimmed by 3 bases and the J gene end by 9 bases; junction bases not matched to a gene: 9. The CDR3 loop reads CASSPGTGVGAQYF. The CDR3 region has the DNA TGTGCCAGCTCACCGGGGACAGGTGTAGGTGCCCAGTACTTC.

The chain links TRBV21-1 to TRBJ2-7; the table calls TRBD2, which could not be checked here. TRBV21-1 is a pseudogene. CDR3 size: 15 residues. The CDR3 DNA sequence: TGTGCCAGCATTATCGGGGGACTAGCCGGCAACGAGCAGTACTTC. Its translation is CASIIGGLAGNEQYF.

The V and J genes are TRBV5-1 and TRBJ1-1, with 7 bases that match TRBD1. The CDR3 consists of 17 residues. Germline V gene lookup returns CDR1 SGHRS and CDR2 YFSETQ. Trimming at V came to 1 base and at J to 1 base, leaving 10 bases not matched to a gene. The CDR3 here is CASSLRRGTGANTEAFF. CDR3 sequence (DNA): TGCGCCAGCAGCTTGCGCCGGGGAACAGGGGCGAACACTGAAGCTTTCTTT.

This clonotype has a count of ten or more. The chain uses TRBV7-2 and TRBJ2-5; D is undetermined. Germline CDR1 SGHTA, CDR2 FQGNSA. The V and J ends lost 1 base and 2 bases respectively, with 8 bases between them. The CDR3 contains 14 residues. CDR3 protein: CASSLVTLQETQYF. DNA for the CDR3: TGTGCCAGCAGCTTAGTCACTCTGCAAGAGACCCAGTACTTC. The variable domain in full, completed from reference TRBV7-2 and TRBJ2-5, reads GAGVSQSPSNKVTEKGKDVELRCDPISGHTALYWYRQSLGQGLEFLIYFQGNSAPDKSGLPSDRFSAERTGGSVSTLTIQRTQQEDSAVYLCASSLVTLQETQYFGPGTRLLVL.

The chain recombines TRBV20-1 with TRBJ2-3, with 9 bases aligning to TRBD2. The germline V gene has CDR1 DFQATT and CDR2 SNEGSKA (reference sequence). V was pared by 0 bases and J by 3 bases, with 25 bases of the junction left unmatched. The CDR3 is made up of 22 amino acids. The CDR3 coding sequence is TGCAGTGCTAGAGATCTGCAGTCCATCAGCGGGGGGCCGGCATCGAGGACAGATACGCAGTATTTT. Translation gives CSARDLQSISGGPASRTDTQYF.

J is TRBJ1-5 and V is TRBV6-2 or TRBV6-3; D is unclear. The CDR3 is 15 residues long. V dropped 6 bases and J dropped 6 bases, with 18 bases sitting between them. Germline V gives CDR1 MNHEY, CDR2 SVGEGT. CDR3 DNA sequence: TGTGCCAGCAGCCCCGCGACCTTAACGGGTCAGCCCCAGCATTTT. Its protein product is CASSPATLTGQPQHF.

V usage is TRBV5-1 and J usage is TRBJ2-3, with 14 bases that match TRBD2. Trimming cost V 4 bases and J 4 bases; bases outside gene matches: 5. In germline, CDR1 is SGHRS, CDR2 YFSETQ. The CDR3 totals 16 residues. The CDR3, as DNA: TGCGCCAGCAGCAGACTAGCGGGAGGGCAGTCAGATACGCAGTATTTT. Encoded protein: CASSRLAGGQSDTQYF.

CDR3 sequence: CASSHQDIHKNIQYF. The CDR3 bases are TGTGCCAGCAGCCATCAAGACATTCACAAAAACATTCAGTACTTC. The chain combines TRBV7-9 with TRBJ2-4; D is unresolved. The CDR3 length is 15 residues. The ends were cut back, 5 bases at V and 3 bases at J, with 14 bases in the middle. From germline, CDR1 is SEHNR and CDR2 FQNEAQ (reference sequence).

This clonotype was counted a few times. The chain recombines TRBV29-1 with TRBJ1-2, with D maybe TRBD1 (5 bases). Germline V CDR1 and CDR2: SQVTM, ANQGSEA. The CDR3 length is 12 residues. With 6 bases removed from V and 4 bases from J, the gap between germline ends came to 12 bases. The CDR3 DNA is TGCAGCGTGGGGACGGTAATCTATGGCTACACCTTC. It yields the protein CSVGTVIYGYTF.

The CDR3 protein is CASSLGGALGYTF. CDR3 nucleotides: TGCGCCAGCAGCTTGGGAGGGGCGCTTGGCTACACCTTC. This chain connects TRBV5-1 to TRBJ1-2; a possible D gene is TRBD1 (5 bases). Germline assignment: CDR1 SGHRS and CDR2 YFSETQ. Trimming took 0 bases from V and 7 from J, leaving 10 bases between them. The CDR3 covers 13 residues.

This chain joins TRBV7-9 and TRBJ1-2, with 10 bases fitting TRBD1. Germline lookup yields CDR1 SEHNR and CDR2 FQNEAQ (reference sequence). Trimming removed 1 base from V and 6 bases from J; junction bases left unmatched: 5. CDR3 length equals 15 residues. The CDR3 protein is CASSLVLGTGDGYTF. CDR3 bases: TGTGCCAGCAGCTTAGTTCTGGGGACAGGGGATGGCTACACCTTC.

The chain is built from TRBV20-1 and TRBJ1-2; no clear D gene. This CDR3 contains 12 residues. V lost 0 bases, J lost 4 bases, and 6 bases lay in between. From germline, CDR1 is DFQATT and CDR2 SNEGSKA (reference sequence). CDR3 sequence: CSARDPRYGYTF. The CDR3, as DNA: TGCAGTGCTAGAGATCCGCGCTATGGCTACACCTTC.

This clonotype was found a few times. V usage is TRBV7-2 and J usage is TRBJ2-2; possibly TRBD2 for D (6 bases). V was cut by 5 bases and J by 5 bases, with 12 bases left in between. CDR3 length: 14 amino acids. The V gene's germline CDR1 is SGHTA and CDR2 FQGNSA. The CDR3 coding sequence is TGTGCCAGCAGCGGGGACTGGCGAACCGGGGAGCTGTTTTTT. This sequence encodes CASSGDWRTGELFF.

The J gene is TRBJ2-3, the V gene TRBV20-1, with 7 bases matching TRBD1. Germline-derived CDR1 and CDR2 are DFQATT and SNEGSKA (reference sequence). The CDR3 extends over 15 amino acids. Trimming took 5 bases from V and 6 from J; bases not matched to a gene: 14. This chain's CDR3 is CSAYATTGARDTQYF. CDR3 nucleotide sequence: TGCAGTGCTTACGCGACTACAGGGGCGCGGGATACGCAGTATTTT.

This clonotype was detected a few times. The chain links TRBV12-3 or TRBV12-4 to TRBJ1-1; D unresolved. Trimming pared 4 bases from V and 4 bases from J, leaving 22 bases between. CDR3 length equals 17 residues. CDR3 nucleotide sequence: TGTGCCAGCAGTTCACTCCTGGATACTGGGCGGGGCACTGAAGCTTTCTTT. It is translated as CASSSLLDTGRGTEAFF.

This clonotype occurred a few times. V is TRBV12-3 or TRBV12-4 and J is TRBJ1-1, with D uncertain. Between the trimmed V and J ends, which lost 2 bases and 4 bases, there was a span of 11 bases. The CDR3 contains 14 residues. CDR3 residues: CASSLSSGSTEAFF. CDR3 coding DNA: TGTGCCAGCAGTTTATCGTCGGGGTCCACTGAAGCTTTCTTT.